The 10 T cell receptor beta chains below were found in one sample sequenced in a study of cytomegalovirus exposure and HLA in healthy donors (TCRdb year 2017). Library prep was done by the immunoSEQ multiplex PCR assay. For the multiplex PCR, a mixture combining 60 forward primers for TCR Vbeta segments and 13 reverse primers for TCR Jbeta segments was used. This is the immuneACCESS table as TCRdb keeps it, with only in-frame sequences that have V and J called. A part of the clones is gone; compared with another copy, unresolved V genes explain less than half, and the rest is unexplained. For this sample there are about 190,000 clones; 84% appear just once. 0.25% to 0.3% of the sample rests with the top ten. The sequenced sample consisted of PBMCs. These receptors came from a boy aged 5-17 years in good health and CMV-seronegative.

The V gene is TRBV4-3, the J gene TRBJ1-1; TRBD1 aligns across 7 bases. Germline V CDR1 and CDR2: LGHNA, YSLEER. Trimming cost V 0 bases and J 11 bases; bases outside gene matches: 12. The CDR3 runs 15 residues. The CDR3 DNA is TGCGCCAGCAGCCAAGACGATGGGTCAGGGGGTTCTGCTTTCTTT. Translating it yields CASSQDDGSGGSAFF.

The chain employs TRBV5-6 and TRBJ2-6; D may be TRBD1 (6 bases). This CDR3 region has 15 residues. V lost 0 bases and J 8 bases, leaving 12 bases between the germline ends. Germline CDR1 is SGHDT and CDR2 is YYEEEE. CDR3 protein: CASSLDRRGSNVLTF. CDR3 nucleotide sequence: TGTGCCAGCAGCTTGGACAGAAGGGGGTCCAACGTCCTGACTTTC.

The chain is built from TRBV4-1 and TRBJ2-7; D is unresolved. The CDR3 is 15 residues long. The germline CDR1 and CDR2 sequences are MGHRA and YSYEKL. V shed 0 bases and J shed 1 base, with 10 bases lying between them. In nucleotides, the CDR3 is TGCGCCAGCAGCCAAGAGAGGCTCCTTTCCTACGAGCAGTACTTC. Protein: CASSQERLLSYEQYF.

The chain couples TRBV18 to TRBJ1-6, with 9 bases identical to TRBD1. Trimming removed 5 bases from V and 7 bases from J; junction bases left unmatched: 12. The CDR3 sequence is 17 residues long. Germline loops: CDR1 KGHSH, CDR2 LQKENI. The CDR3 region is CASSSLDTGGVNSPLHF. The CDR3, as DNA: TGTGCCAGCTCAAGCCTTGATACAGGGGGCGTCAATTCACCCCTCCACTTT.

This chain joins TRBV30 and TRBJ1-5; possibly TRBD1 for D (5 bases). Germline V gene data show CDR1 as GTSNPN and CDR2 as SVGIG (reference sequence). With 2 bases removed from V and 2 bases from J, the gap between germline ends came to 13 bases. The CDR3 has 15 residues. The CDR3 nucleotides are TGTGCCTGGAGTTTGGGGGGGAGCGGCAATCAGCCCCAGCATTTT. It yields the protein CAWSLGGSGNQPQHF.

This chain uses TRBV5-4 with TRBJ2-1; 8 bases align to TRBD2. V shed 2 bases and J 8 bases; nucleotides not matched to a gene: 12. The germline CDR1 and CDR2 sequences are SGHNT and YYREEE (reference sequence). The length of the CDR3 is 16 residues. The CDR3 region is CASSFGASGSLDEQFF. As DNA, the CDR3 is TGTGCCAGCAGCTTCGGCGCTAGCGGGTCCCTCGATGAGCAGTTCTTC.

The chain carries TRBV10-3 and TRBJ1-2, with D tentatively TRBD1 (5 bases). This CDR3 spans 12 amino acids. Trimming cost V 2 bases and J 6 bases, with 7 bases left between them. The V gene's germline CDR1 is ENHRY and CDR2 SYGVKD. The CDR3 reads CAISEIGDGYTF. Here the CDR3 DNA reads TGTGCCATCAGTGAGATAGGGGATGGCTACACCTTC.

Of note for this clone: Other DNA sequences in this sample translate to the same CDR3. V gene TRBV7-2 combines with J gene TRBJ1-5; no clear D. Per the germline V gene, CDR1 is SGHTA and CDR2 is FQGNSA. V was clipped by 1 base and J by 5 bases, with 6 bases between them. There are 13 residues in the CDR3. The CDR3 reads CASSLGGYQPQHF. In DNA form, the CDR3 reads TGTGCCAGCAGCTTAGGAGGGTATCAGCCCCAGCATTTT. The variable domain in full, with the rest retrieved from reference TRBV7-2 and TRBJ1-5, is GAGVSQSPSNKVTEKGKDVELRCDPISGHTALYWYRQSLGQGLEFLIYFQGNSAPDKSGLPSDRFSAERTGGSVSTLTIQRTQQEDSAVYLCASSLGGYQPQHFGDGTRLSIL.

The chain has TRBV9 and TRBJ1-3, with 8 nucleotides matching TRBD1. Trimming took 3 bases from V and 11 from J; bases not matched to a gene: 10. The CDR3 covers 14 residues. Germline V lookup: CDR1 SGDLS, CDR2 YYNGEE. This CDR3 reads CASSEREGTGPIYF. The DNA of the CDR3 is TGTGCCAGCAGCGAGAGGGAGGGGACAGGCCCCATATATTTT.

This chain connects TRBV19 to TRBJ2-1; D unclear. Germline values: CDR1 LNHDA, CDR2 SQIVND (reference sequence). Trimming cost V 8 bases and J 2 bases, with 13 bases left between them. CDR3 size: 14 residues. DNA of the CDR3: TGTGCCAGTTTTTCGGGTATACCCTACAATGAGCAGTTCTTC. It codes for CASFSGIPYNEQFF.